Below are 11 T cell receptor beta chains sequenced from a single sample in a study of PD-1 blockade in mismatch repair-deficient tumors. This table comes from immunoSEQ multiplex PCR, and its TCRdb copy is limited to in-frame clones, with some not included. Altogether 40,000 to 60,000 clones are present, roughly 75% being singletons, with the ten largest covering around 3.4%. The specimen comprised peripheral blood, sampled 4 weeks after starting pembrolizumab. The source of these receptors is an adult with mismatch repair-deficient cancer.

V and J are TRBV19 and TRBJ2-1; D may be TRBD1 (5 bases). This CDR3 contains 15 residues. Germline lookup yields CDR1 LNHDA and CDR2 SQIVND (reference sequence). Deletions cut 0 bases from V and 12 bases from J, with 18 bases between. Here the CDR3 reads CASSIDLSTGNVQFF. The DNA of the CDR3 is TGTGCCAGTAGTATAGATCTTAGTACAGGAAACGTGCAGTTCTTC.

The V call is TRBV29-1, the J call TRBJ2-5; TRBD2 agrees at 7 bases. CDR1 SQVTM and CDR2 ANQGSEA come from the germline V gene. V was clipped by 8 bases and J by 1 base; unmatched bases: 7. The CDR3 loop spans 13 amino acids. The CDR3 sequence is CSSGTNTQETQYF. CDR3 coding DNA: TGCAGCTCAGGGACTAACACCCAAGAGACCCAGTACTTC.

This chain connects TRBV9 to TRBJ2-7; the D gene is possibly TRBD2 (5 bases). The CDR3 spans 14 residues. Deletions cut 0 bases from V and 2 bases from J, with 9 bases between. Germline V gene data show CDR1 as SGDLS and CDR2 as YYNGEE. The CDR3 spells CASSVVGDPYEQYF. As DNA, the CDR3 is TGTGCCAGCAGCGTAGTGGGAGACCCCTACGAGCAGTACTTC.

This sequence joins TRBV30 and TRBJ2-1; D is unclear. CDR3 length: 13 amino acids. V was shortened by 4 bases and J by 0 bases, with 7 bases between the two germline ends. CDR1 GTSNPN and CDR2 SVGIG come from the germline V gene (reference sequence). This chain's CDR3 is CAWKGGSYNEQFF. The CDR3 region has the DNA TGTGCCTGGAAAGGTGGCTCCTACAATGAGCAGTTCTTC.

This clone was observed a few times. The gene calls are TRBV21-1 and TRBJ2-7; TRBD2 reflects the table's D call only, with no check against the DNA. TRBV21-1 is a pseudogene locus. This CDR3 has 20 residues. DNA of the CDR3: TGTGCCAGCAGCCTCCTAGGGGGGACTAGCGGGAGGGACCTCTCCTACGAGCAGTACTTC. It encodes CASSLLGGTSGRDLSYEQYF.

V gene TRBV30 combines with J gene TRBJ1-5; possible D gene TRBD1, 6 bases. V was clipped by 3 bases and J by 2 bases, with 20 bases between them. Germline V lookup: CDR1 GTSNPN, CDR2 SVGIG (reference sequence). This CDR3 spans 17 amino acids. The CDR3 loop is CAWSPPRGRVGNQPQHF. Here the CDR3 DNA reads TGTGCCTGGAGCCCCCCCCGGGGGCGGGTTGGCAATCAGCCCCAGCATTTT.

Many counts were recorded for this clone. V and J are TRBV27 and TRBJ1-1; D gene unclear. CDR1 and CDR2 (germline): MNHEY, SMNVEV (reference sequence). The CDR3 contains 12 residues. For the CDR3, the DNA is TGTGTTTCACTTGAGGGAAGCACTGAAGCTTTCTTT. The encoded protein is CVSLEGSTEAFF.

The rearrangement uses TRBV30 and TRBJ1-3; D might be TRBD1 (5 bases). The germline V gene has CDR1 GTSNPN and CDR2 SVGIG (reference sequence). The CDR3 spans 16 residues. V was clipped by 1 base and J by 2 bases, with 15 bases between them. The CDR3 bases are TGTGCCTGGAGTGCCACCTTCGCAGGGACTGGAAACACCATATATTTT. Amino acids: CAWSATFAGTGNTIYF. Full variable domain (outside the CDR3, taken from reference TRBV30 and TRBJ1-3): SQTIHQWPATLVQPVGSPLSLECTVEGTSNPNLYWYRQAAGRGLQLLFYSVGIGQISSEVPQNLSASRPQDRQFILSSKKLLLSDSGFYLCAWSATFAGTGNTIYFGEGSWLTVV.

V usage is TRBV5-4 and J usage is TRBJ2-7; 9 nucleotides agree with TRBD2. V trimming: 7 bases; J trimming: 5 bases; junction bases outside the gene matches: 7. Germline loops: CDR1 SGHNT, CDR2 YYREEE (reference sequence). The CDR3 spans 13 residues. This chain's CDR3 is CASASGRNNEQYF. The DNA for the CDR3 is TGTGCCAGCGCAAGCGGGAGGAATAACGAGCAGTACTTC.

V usage is TRBV14 and J usage is TRBJ2-7; D not certain. The germline gives CDR1 SGHDN, CDR2 FVKESK. Between the trimmed V and J ends, which lost 1 base and 2 bases, there was a span of 18 bases. The CDR3 sequence is 17 residues long. DNA of the CDR3: TGTGCCAGCAGCCAAGGGGGTAGGGTGACCATCCCCTACGAGCAGTACTTC. Translating gives CASSQGGRVTIPYEQYF.

The rearrangement joins TRBV11-1 to TRBJ2-1; TRBD2 matches at 12 bases. Germline V lookup: CDR1 SGHAT, CDR2 FQDESV (reference sequence). This CDR3 is built from 14 residues. After removal of 10 bases from V and 6 bases from J, the junction contained 7 bases not matched to a gene. As DNA, the CDR3 is TGTGCCACCACCGAGACTAGCGGGAGCAATGAGCAGTTCTTC. Its translation: CATTETSGSNEQFF.